The 3 T cell receptor beta chains given below trace back to one sample, sequenced in a study of T cells in localized non-small cell lung cancer. Sequenced by immunoSEQ multiplex PCR; TCRdb stores in-frame clones only, minus some. This table has 72,000 or so clones, 84% appearing once. Sample: peripheral blood, taken before any cancer treatment. The receptors here all came from a female donor of 60 years or more with stage I lung adenocarcinoma.

This sequence joins TRBV9 and TRBJ1-6; D remains ambiguous. The CDR3 length is 17 residues. Per germline, CDR1 SGDLS and CDR2 YYNGEE. V was cut by 1 base and J by 0 bases, with 11 bases left in between. CDR3 coding DNA: TGTGCCAGCAGCGTAACACAGACTAGCTCCTATAATTCACCCCTCCACTTT. Translated, it gives CASSVTQTSSYNSPLHF. Based on the CDR3 plus reference TRBV9 and TRBJ1-6, the full variable domain is DSGVTQTPKHLITATGQRVTLRCSPRSGDLSVYWYQQSLDQGLQFLIQYYNGEERAKGNILERFSAQQFPDLHSELNLSSLELGDSALYFCASSVTQTSSYNSPLHFGNGTRLTVT.

This clone turned up a few times. This chain joins TRBV2 and TRBJ1-5; D is ambiguous. CDR3 length: 14 residues. Germline V gene sequence: CDR1 SNHLY, CDR2 FYNNEI. The ends were cut back, 2 bases at V and 4 bases at J, with 9 bases in the middle. The CDR3 loop is CASSERGRNQPQHF. In DNA, the CDR3 is TGTGCCAGCAGTGAAAGAGGGCGGAATCAGCCCCAGCATTTT. Supplemented by reference TRBV2 and TRBJ1-5, the full variable domain reads EPEVTQTPSHQVTQMGQEVILRCVPISNHLYFYWYRQILGQKVEFLVSFYNNEISEKSEIFDDQFSVERPDGSNFTLKIRSTKLEDSAMYFCASSERGRNQPQHFGDGTRLSIL.

V and J are TRBV6-1 and TRBJ1-5, with D tentatively TRBD1 (6 bases). Germline lookup yields CDR1 MNHNS and CDR2 SASEGT. The germline V and J ends were trimmed by 0 bases and 0 bases, with 15 bases remaining between them. There are 18 residues in the CDR3. The CDR3 sequence is CASSEAPGTSYSNQPQHF. The CDR3 coding sequence is TGTGCCAGCAGTGAAGCGCCCGGGACAAGTTATAGCAATCAGCCCCAGCATTTT.